The next 25 T cell receptor beta chains were all read from a single sample in a study of T cell changes during pregnancy in multiple sclerosis. Data came from immunoSEQ multiplex PCR; TCRdb stores just in-frame clones and leaves some out. The table has roughly 38,000 clones, 90% to 95% seen once; the top ten hold 0.5% to 0.65%. The source material was CD4+ T cells from peripheral blood mononuclear cells, sampled in the third trimester of pregnancy. These receptors all come from a female donor with multiple sclerosis, enrolled in a pregnancy study.

The V call is TRBV5-8, the J call TRBJ1-5; D might be TRBD1 (5 bases). The V end was cut by 0 bases, the J end by 7 bases, with 11 bases between. Germline V gene sequence: CDR1 SGHTS, CDR2 YDEGEE. CDR3 length: 14 amino acids. As DNA, the CDR3 is TGTGCCAGCAGCTTGGTAGGGGCCGGACAGCCCCAGCATTTT. Translating it yields CASSLVGAGQPQHF.

The chain uses TRBV9 and TRBJ2-5, with D possibly being TRBD1 (6 bases). Trimming cost V 0 bases and J 6 bases, with 9 bases left between them. The CDR3 contains 13 residues. From germline, CDR1 is SGDLS and CDR2 YYNGEE. CDR3 in amino acids: CASSVEGQQTQYF. For the CDR3, the DNA is TGTGCCAGCAGCGTAGAGGGACAACAGACCCAGTACTTC.

The gene calls are TRBV4-1 and TRBJ1-2, with D tentatively TRBD1 (6 bases). The V end lost 2 bases, the J end lost 3 bases, and 16 bases lay between the germline ends. Germline values: CDR1 MGHRA, CDR2 YSYEKL. The CDR3 runs to 16 residues. For the CDR3, the DNA is TGCGCCAGCAGCCAAATAGGGCCAGGGGTGGACTATGGCTACACCTTC. This gives the protein CASSQIGPGVDYGYTF.

The genes are TRBV4-1 and TRBJ2-5, with D unresolved. CDR3 length: 13 amino acids. V was pared by 3 bases and J by 4 bases, with 9 bases between. Germline CDR1 and CDR2: MGHRA and YSYEKL. CDR3 nucleotide sequence: TGCGCCAGCAGCCATGCTATCCTAGAGACCCAGTACTTC. This encodes CASSHAILETQYF.

The chain employs TRBV5-1 and TRBJ1-1, with D perhaps matching TRBD1 (6 bases). CDR3 size: 14 residues. Trimming cost V 2 bases and J 2 bases, with 10 bases left between them. The germline gives CDR1 SGHRS, CDR2 YFSETQ. CDR3 loop: CASSFGQLNTEAFF. The CDR3, as DNA: TGCGCCAGCAGCTTCGGACAGCTTAACACTGAAGCTTTCTTT.

In DNA form, the CDR3 reads TGTGCCAGCAGTGAAGGTAAAAGGACAGGGTTCGGAGATACGCAGTATTTT. Encoded protein: CASSEGKRTGFGDTQYF. The chain uses TRBV6-1 and TRBJ2-3; the match to TRBD1 covers 8 bases. The CDR3 extends over 17 amino acids. Germline V gene lookup returns CDR1 MNHNS and CDR2 SASEGT. V was pared by 1 base and J by 5 bases, with 11 bases of the junction left unmatched.

The chain carries TRBV15 and TRBJ1-1; TRBD1 is a possible D gene (5 bases). CDR1 is LNHNV and CDR2 is YYDKDF in the germline V gene (reference sequence). The V and J ends lost 0 bases and 4 bases respectively, with 12 bases between them. This CDR3 comprises 15 residues. In DNA, the CDR3 is TGTGCCACCAGCAGAGATCGTCCGGGGGGCACTGAAGCTTTCTTT. The encoded protein is CATSRDRPGGTEAFF.

This clone has a handful of counts. The rearrangement joins TRBV28 to TRBJ1-2; the match to TRBD1 covers 9 bases. Germline values: CDR1 MDHEN, CDR2 SYDVKM. The CDR3 runs to 14 residues. V lost 6 bases, J lost 4 bases, and 6 bases stayed unmatched. CDR3 nucleotides: TGTGCCAGCAGGGGGACAGGGTATGGCTATGGCTACACCTTC. It specifies CASRGTGYGYGYTF.

This clone was found once. The chain carries TRBV5-4 and TRBJ1-2; 7 bases match TRBD1. The CDR3 runs to 16 residues. Germline CDR1 reads SGHNT; CDR2 reads YYREEE (reference sequence). Trimming took 0 bases from V and 7 from J; bases not matched to a gene: 12. CDR3 in amino acids: CASSLERLTGWPGYTF. The CDR3 DNA is TGTGCCAGCAGCTTGGAACGGCTGACAGGGTGGCCTGGCTACACCTTC.

The chain couples TRBV4-1 to TRBJ2-7; TRBD1 is a possible D gene (5 bases). Per germline, CDR1 MGHRA and CDR2 YSYEKL. The CDR3 spans 14 residues. V was cut by 0 bases and J by 7 bases, with 13 bases left in between. The CDR3 loop reads CASSQDLGYREQYF. DNA of the CDR3: TGCGCCAGCAGCCAAGATTTAGGGTACAGGGAGCAGTACTTC.

The genes are TRBV7-6 and TRBJ2-3; 8 nucleotides match TRBD1. Germline CDR1 and CDR2: SGHVS and FNYEAQ. V shed 5 bases and J 3 bases; nucleotides not matched to a gene: 10. The CDR3 extends over 16 amino acids. CDR3 region: CASSPRTGFGTDTQYF. CDR3 coding DNA: TGTGCCAGCAGCCCCAGGACAGGGTTTGGTACAGATACGCAGTATTTT.

This clone was recorded once. This sequence joins TRBV18 and TRBJ1-4, with D uncertain. V dropped 3 bases and J dropped 6 bases, with 11 bases sitting between them. The length of the CDR3 is 14 residues. Germline assignment: CDR1 KGHSH and CDR2 LQKENI. CDR3 nucleotides: TGTGCCAGCTCACCGCTGGCCGCAGATGAAAAACTGTTTTTT. This gives the protein CASSPLAADEKLFF.

This clone was seen once. The J gene is TRBJ2-5, the V gene TRBV6-5, with 7 bases that match TRBD1. The DNA end favors TRBJ2-7, so the J call may be wrong. Germline V CDR1 and CDR2: MNHEY, SVGAGI. The CDR3 has 14 residues. The CDR3 nucleotides read TGTGCCAGCAGAAAAAACAGGGGTGGGTACGAGCAGTACTTC. This encodes CASRKNRGGYEQYF.

The genes are TRBV9 and TRBJ1-1, with D perhaps matching TRBD1 (5 bases). Germline assignment: CDR1 SGDLS and CDR2 YYNGEE. The length of the CDR3 is 13 residues. With 3 bases removed from V and 1 base from J, the gap between germline ends came to 7 bases. The CDR3 region is CASSGDRNTEAFF. CDR3 coding DNA: TGTGCCAGCAGCGGCGACAGGAACACTGAAGCTTTCTTT.

The chain recombines TRBV10-3 with TRBJ1-2; D is ambiguous. The CDR3 has 14 amino acids. Trimming removed 0 bases at V and 4 bases at J, with 9 bases between. Germline V gene sequence: CDR1 ENHRY, CDR2 SYGVKD. DNA of the CDR3: TGTGCCATCAGTGAGTCCACGCGTTCCTATGGCTACACCTTC. It encodes CAISESTRSYGYTF.

CDR3 residues: CASSLAAMHGGTDTQYF. CDR3 sequence (DNA): TGTGCCAGCAGCTTAGCGGCAATGCATGGAGGCACAGATACGCAGTATTTT. The V gene is TRBV7-9, the J gene TRBJ2-3; D remains unclear. Trimming removed 0 bases from V and 1 base from J, with 14 bases in between. This CDR3 is built from 17 residues. Germline V gene data show CDR1 as SEHNR and CDR2 as FQNEAQ (reference sequence).

The chain couples TRBV18 to TRBJ1-4; a weak D match, TRBD1 (6 bases). Trimming pared 6 bases from V and 8 bases from J, leaving 22 bases between. This CDR3 is 16 amino acids long. Germline V gives CDR1 KGHSH, CDR2 LQKENI. Here the CDR3 DNA reads TGTGCCAGCTCTCACGCCCGCGCGGTTGGGGGCGAAAAACTGTTTTTT. Protein: CASSHARAVGGEKLFF.

V and J are TRBV28 and TRBJ2-3, with TRBD2 identical over 7 bases. This CDR3 is built from 16 residues. V lost 5 bases, J lost 1 base, and 9 bases stayed unmatched. The germline V gene encodes CDR1 MDHEN and CDR2 SYDVKM. CDR3: CASSAVGGRRTDTQYF. In nucleotides, the CDR3 is TGTGCCAGCAGTGCGGTGGGCGGGAGACGCACAGATACGCAGTATTTT.

The chain has TRBV11-2 and TRBJ1-2; unclear D gene. CDR1 is SGHAT, CDR2 FQNNGV, per germline. There are 14 residues in the CDR3. V was trimmed by 1 base and J by 2 bases, leaving 8 bases between them. Written as DNA, the CDR3 is TGTGCCAGCAGCTTAGGTCGGGGAAACTATGGCTACACCTTC. Translated: CASSLGRGNYGYTF.

This chain uses TRBV2 with TRBJ1-1, with D perhaps TRBD1 (5 bases). V was pared by 4 bases and J by 10 bases, with 13 bases between. CDR3 length equals 12 residues. Per the germline V gene, CDR1 is SNHLY and CDR2 is FYNNEI. The chain's CDR3 is CASSVPPGGAFF. CDR3 DNA sequence: TGTGCCAGCAGTGTTCCCCCGGGGGGAGCTTTCTTT.

The chain has TRBV5-1 and TRBJ2-2; no definite D call. V lost 0 bases to trimming and J lost 6 bases, with 6 bases between them. CDR3 length equals 13 residues. The V gene's germline CDR1 is SGHRS and CDR2 YFSETQ. The CDR3 is CASSLELAGELFF. The CDR3 region has the DNA TGCGCCAGCAGCTTGGAACTCGCCGGGGAGCTGTTTTTT.

The chain is built from TRBV30 and TRBJ1-1, with D maybe TRBD1 (6 bases). This CDR3 is built from 14 residues. Germline CDR1 is GTSNPN and CDR2 is SVGIG (reference sequence). Between the trimmed V and J ends, which lost 3 bases and 3 bases, there was a span of 14 bases. This CDR3 reads CAWRKDSADTEAFF. In DNA, the CDR3 is TGTGCCTGGAGGAAGGACAGTGCCGACACTGAAGCTTTCTTT.

In this sample, this clone turned up once. In DNA, the CDR3 is TGTGCCAGCAGCCTAAATCAGGGAAACGAGCAGTACTTC. Residues: CASSLNQGNEQYF. The chain carries TRBV11-3 and TRBJ2-7; D might be TRBD1 (5 bases). The CDR3 contains 13 residues. Germline values: CDR1 SGHNT, CDR2 YENEEA. Trimming stripped 5 bases from V and 5 bases from J, with 13 bases between.

The chain recombines TRBV25-1 with TRBJ1-2; TRBD1 is a possible D gene (5 bases). The CDR3 extends over 13 amino acids. Germline V gene sequence: CDR1 MGHDK, CDR2 SYGVNS. V dropped 4 bases and J dropped 8 bases, with 14 bases sitting between them. DNA of the CDR3: TGTGCCAGCAGTGGGCAGGGCGTAGGCGGCTACACCTTC. It yields the protein CASSGQGVGGYTF.

Notes on this clone: The same CDR3 can be traced to other DNA sequences in this sample. The chain combines TRBV30 with TRBJ1-5, with a tentative D call TRBD1 (5 bases). V was clipped by 1 base and J by 3 bases, with 7 bases between them. The CDR3 extends over 13 amino acids. CDR1 and CDR2 (germline): GTSNPN, SVGIG (reference sequence). The CDR3 DNA follows: TGTGCCTGGAGTGGGGGGGACAATCAGCCCCAGCATTTT. The encoded protein is CAWSGGDNQPQHF.